This T cell receptor (beta chain) emerged from a study of Graves' ophthalmopathy and Graves' hyperthyroidism (dated by TCRdb to about 2018). With regard to the full study: Peripheral blood was collected at initial diagnosis, prior to any treatment. In roughly 6 hyperthyroidism patients, T-cell repertoires of thyroid tissue and blood were compared. In total, approximately 130 blood samples were TCR-sequenced: fewer than 50 ophthalmopathy, under 80 hyperthyroidism and some 17 hyperthyroidism-to-ophthalmopathy patients. To explore V-J signatures distinguishing ophthalmopathy from hyperthyroidism, a discovery set of around 100 patients (43 ophthalmopathy, over 55 stable hyperthyroidism) was enrolled. The study used signatures of the TCR beta repertoire to tell Graves' ophthalmopathy apart from Graves' hyperthyroidism and to predict which patients would progress to ophthalmopathy. Following sampling, methimazole starting at 30 mg daily was administered to hyperthyroidism patients, and high-dose intravenous methylprednisolone was administered to ophthalmopathy patients. An independent validation cohort was composed of around 19 hyperthyroidism patients and some 16 patients who later progressed from hyperthyroidism to ophthalmopathy. The paper as a whole reports these results and caveats: The 13-signature model separated ophthalmopathy from stable hyperthyroidism with around 90% sensitivity and approximately 83% specificity in cross-validation, and 80%/75% in the test set. Most of the expanded thyroid clonotypes with a frequency above 0.001 were also detected in blood, and it was suggested that the thyroid immune response may be reflected by blood repertoires. Sample size was not statistically predetermined, and group allocation was not concealed from the investigators. In validation, the model predicted ophthalmopathy progression with 70.59% sensitivity and around 72% specificity; fewer than 15 predicted patients were CT-confirmed with GO in a median of approximately 6.2 months.

The germline V gene specifies SGHTA as CDR1 and FQGNSA as CDR2. The germline V end is reduced by 3 bases and the J end by 2 bases; junction bases left unmatched: 4. The CDR3 runs 15 residues from the cysteine to the phenylalanine. Only the CDR3 DNA is retained, 45 bases long and in frame from the first base. For repertoire sequencing, the TCR beta CDR3 regions were amplified from RNA transcripts. A first-round RT-PCR used HTBI primers with the Qiagen OneStep RT-PCR kit, followed by a second-round multiplex PCR, size selection and purification. The libraries underwent paired-end sequencing with 100 bp reads on an Illumina HiSeq2000. In the original analysis: SOAPnuke was used to process the reads, throwing out any read that had adapters, had uncalled bases, had a mean Phred below 15, or lacked an exact constant-primer or identifier match. COPE v1.2.5 was used to merge high-quality paired reads. Unique nucleotide sequences were defined as clonotypes and aligned to IMGT TRB V, D and J references using MiTCR v1.1. The analysis was limited to V-J combinations with a frequency above 0.0001, which together covered 98% to 99.2% of repertoires. For each V-J combination, a TCR clonal expansion and chaos score was defined as the ratio of F50 clonal expansion to chaos observed in the TCRdist matrix. Welch's t-statistics and random forest were used to narrow the features down to about a dozen V-J combinations, which were then fed into a naive Bayes classifier. Thyroid-blood repertoire similarity was quantified with the Morisita-Horn index. The public reads were reprocessed in TCRdb via fastp at Q25 and MiXCR, keeping in-frame beta chains. Each entry merges the rows of one CDR3 protein and shows their most common DNA and genes. TCRdb's processing, not the authors' own work, is the source of the V and J calls. The sample contains about 700,000 distinct CDR3 sequences, over 40% of them found a single time. The ten largest clonotypes hold more than 2.5% of the sample.

The ophthalmopathy patients had moderately to severely active disease, with a Clinical Activity Score of 3 or higher, a NOSPECS grade of 4 or higher, and a disease duration of less than 3 months. Patients with other autoimmune diseases, uncontrolled infections, pregnancy or lactation were excluded. Clinical symptoms, serum thyroxine, TRAb, thyroid ultrasound and orbital computed tomography formed the basis of the diagnosis. PBMCs were isolated from 7.5 to 10 ml of fresh peripheral blood by Ficoll-Paque density gradient centrifugation. Trizol reagent was used to extract the total RNA, and its quality was then checked on an Agilent 2100 Bioanalyzer. A note on this clonotype: What antigen it recognizes has not been identified. No base qualities exist here, and no much larger clone lies one base off it.

Sequenced material: peripheral blood. The TCR was taken from an adult man with Graves' ophthalmopathy. The rearranged segments are TRBV7-2 and TRBJ2-3, and 8 junctional nucleotides match TRBD1. CDR3 region: CASSFQGAPTDTQYF. Read as DNA, the sequence is TGTGCCAGCAGCTTTCAGGGGGCTCCCACAGATACGCAGTATTTT.